One and the same sample provided the 12 T cell receptor beta chains below, sequenced in a study of T cells in Graves' hyperthyroidism and ophthalmopathy. Amplified regions were TCR beta CDR3 sequences from RNA transcripts. First-round RT-PCR targeting the TCR CDR3 was performed with the HTBI primer set. MiXCR, applied by TCRdb to the multiplex PCR reads, yields one record per CDR3 protein. The sample contains 550,000 to 700,000 distinct CDR3 sequences, under 60% of which appear only once. Source material: peripheral blood or thyroid tissue (not recorded which). These receptors all stem from an adult woman with Graves' disease, either hyperthyroidism or ophthalmopathy (not recorded which).

The chain has TRBV5-1 and TRBJ1-1; 10 bases agree with TRBD1. The CDR3 length is 15 residues. Germline CDR1 and CDR2: SGHRS and YFSETQ. The ends lost 0 bases at V and 3 bases at J; junction bases unmatched: 2. The DNA of the CDR3 is TGCGCCAGCAGCTTGGATGGACAGGGGGACACTGAAGCTTTCTTT. This gives the protein CASSLDGQGDTEAFF.

The V gene is TRBV7-9, the J gene TRBJ1-2, with a weak D call TRBD1 (5 bases). Germline CDR1 and CDR2: SEHNR and FQNEAQ (reference sequence). V lost 6 bases, J lost 4 bases, and 18 bases lay in between. The CDR3 loop spans 15 amino acids. This CDR3 is CASSPDSRSFYGYTF. The CDR3 coding sequence is TGTGCCAGCAGTCCTGACAGTCGATCCTTCTATGGCTACACCTTC. The complete variable domain, with remaining parts taken from reference TRBV7-9 and TRBJ1-2, reads DTGVSQNPRHKITKRGQNVTFRCDPISEHNRLYWYRQTLGQGPEFLTYFQNEAQLEKSRLLSDRFSAERPKGSFSTLEIQRTEQGDSAMYLCASSPDSRSFYGYTFGSGTRLTVV.

The chain joins TRBV19 to TRBJ1-2, with unresolved D. The CDR3 is made up of 13 amino acids. Germline V gives CDR1 LNHDA, CDR2 SQIVND (reference sequence). Trimming took off 7 bases at V and 4 bases at J, with 13 bases between the two ends. The CDR3 reads CASTLDGFYGYTF. For the CDR3, the DNA is TGTGCCAGTACTTTGGACGGATTCTATGGCTACACCTTC.

This clonotype was seen ten or more times. V gene TRBV7-3 combines with J gene TRBJ2-7, with D maybe TRBD2 (6 bases). V was trimmed by 0 bases and J by 0 bases, leaving 18 bases between them. The CDR3 is 18 amino acids. The germline V gene has CDR1 SGHTA and CDR2 FQGTGA. The CDR3 sequence is CASSLTGGSDLISYEQYF. CDR3 in DNA: TGTGCCAGCAGCTTAACAGGAGGGTCCGACCTTATCTCCTACGAGCAGTACTTC. The full variable domain, its missing parts supplied by reference TRBV7-3 and TRBJ2-7, is GAGVSQTPSNKVTEKGKYVELRCDPISGHTALYWYRQSLGQGPEFLIYFQGTGAADDSGLPNDRFFAVRPEGSVSTLKIQRTERGDSAVYLCASSLTGGSDLISYEQYFGPGTRLTVT.

The rearrangement links TRBV10-3 to TRBJ2-2; D remains ambiguous. V was clipped by 3 bases and J by 0 bases, with 8 bases between them. The germline V gene encodes CDR1 ENHRY and CDR2 SYGVKD. This CDR3 spans 15 amino acids. The chain's CDR3 is CAISEGRTNTGELFF. CDR3 DNA sequence: TGTGCCATCAGTGAAGGCAGGACGAACACCGGGGAGCTGTTTTTT.

This clonotype appeared a single time. V and J are TRBV6-1 and TRBJ1-5, with D unclear. The germline V gene has CDR1 MNHNS and CDR2 SASEGT. The CDR3 runs to 14 residues. V was clipped by 6 bases and J by 6 bases, with 15 bases between them. The CDR3 loop is CASSLHSAGQPQHF. The CDR3 DNA reads as TGTGCCAGCAGCCTACATAGCGCGGGTCAGCCCCAGCATTTT.

This chain connects TRBV25-1 to TRBJ1-1; D gene uncertain. CDR1 is MGHDK and CDR2 is SYGVNS in the germline V gene. V dropped 2 bases and J dropped 3 bases, with 10 bases sitting between them. CDR3 length: 14 residues. This CDR3 is CASSENDGYTEAFF. The CDR3 bases are TGTGCCAGCAGTGAAAATGACGGATACACTGAAGCTTTCTTT.

This clonotype was seen many times. V usage is TRBV4-1 and J usage is TRBJ2-2; TRBD1 matches 11 bases. The length of the CDR3 is 15 residues. The germline CDR1 and CDR2 sequences are MGHRA and YSYEKL. J gave up 6 bases and V 4 bases, and 4 bases lay outside the gene matches. The CDR3 is CASSPGQGDPGELFF. The CDR3 DNA is TGCGCCAGCAGCCCGGGACAGGGGGACCCCGGGGAGCTGTTTTTT.

The chain employs TRBV25-1 and TRBJ2-7, with TRBD1 matching over 8 bases. CDR1 MGHDK and CDR2 SYGVNS come from the germline V gene. V lost 9 bases, J lost 2 bases, and 9 bases stayed unmatched. This CDR3 has 14 amino acids. Written as DNA, the CDR3 is TGTGCCAGTGCTACGGACAGGGAGCCCTACGAGCAGTACTTC. Protein: CASATDREPYEQYF.

This clonotype was recorded a few times. A junction end diverges from the germline sequence, so it may reflect a read error. The V call is TRBV5-1, the J call TRBJ2-7; a possible D gene is TRBD1 (6 bases). CDR3 length: 16 amino acids. CDR1 and CDR2 from the germline V gene are SGHRS and YFSETQ. The CDR3: CASSPHGGTWAEDGNF. DNA of the CDR3: TGTGCCAGCAGTCCCCATGGTGGGACATGGGCCGAAGATGGGAACTTC.

There are many counts of this clonotype. The chain carries TRBV20-1 and TRBJ1-1, with no clear D. Looked up from germline, CDR1 is DFQATT and CDR2 is SNEGSKA (reference sequence). The CDR3 runs to 13 residues. V lost 6 bases to trimming and J lost 0 bases, with 11 bases between them. CDR3 nucleotide sequence: TGCAGTGCCCCGACACCACTGAACACTGAAGCTTTCTTT. It is translated as CSAPTPLNTEAFF.

This chain links TRBV7-9 with TRBJ1-6; 7 bases agree with TRBD1. Germline V gene data show CDR1 as SEHNR and CDR2 as FQNEAQ (reference sequence). V was pared by 4 bases and J by 8 bases, with 5 bases of the junction left unmatched. The CDR3 loop spans 14 amino acids. The DNA of the CDR3 is TGTGCCAGCAGCTCCAGACAGGGACATTCACCCCTCCACTTT. This translates into CASSSRQGHSPLHF.